These T cell receptor beta chains were read from a single sample in a study of cytomegalovirus exposure and HLA in healthy donors. Some clones are missing from TCRdb's copy, which holds only in-frame ones; the method was immunoSEQ multiplex PCR. The data show about 190,000 clones, 78% seen once. The specimen was PBMCs. The receptors shown here come from a woman aged 30 to 39 in good health and CMV-seropositive. Each CDR3 is given with its conserved first and last residue. Fields, in order: D gene, V gene, clone size, J gene, CDR3 DNA, CDR3 protein. A D gene is named only where the DNA matches it firmly. Size values are once, few and many counts, or a class for expanded clones, and some rows have none.

.,TRBV10-3,.,TRBJ2-5,TGTGCCGCCACGGACAGTATCAAAGAGACCCAGTACTTC,CAATDSIKETQYF
.,TRBV29-1,.,TRBJ2-4,TGCAGCGGCGGGTTAGCCAAAAACATTCAGTACTTC,CSGGLAKNIQYF
TRBD2,TRBV6-4,.,TRBJ2-7,TGTGCCAGCAGTTTAGTAGCGGGAGCCTACGAGCAGTACTTC,CASSLVAGAYEQYF
.,TRBV27,.,TRBJ1-2,TGTGCCAGCAGTTTCGGAGGCTCTAACTATGGCTACACCTTC,CASSFGGSNYGYTF
TRBD2,TRBV7-9,.,TRBJ2-1,TGTGCCAGCAGCCGTGGGACTAGCCCTGAGCAGTTCTTC,CASSRGTSPEQFF
TRBD1,TRBV2,.,TRBJ1-1,TGTGCCAGCAATATACCGGGACAGGGGGCGCGGAACACTGAAGCTTTCTTT,CASNIPGQGARNTEAFF
.,TRBV7-9,.,TRBJ2-7,TGTTCCAGCAGCTACCCCCGAGGGGAGCAGTACTTC,CSSSYPRGEQYF
.,TRBV7-9,.,TRBJ2-5,TGTGCCAGCAGCGTATCAGAGACCCAGTACTTC,CASSVSETQYF
.,TRBV27,.,TRBJ1-5,TGTGCCAGCAGTCCGCCGACAGGCGCCTCCGGTCAGCCCCAGCATTTT,CASSPPTGASGQPQHF
.,TRBV29-1,.,TRBJ2-3,TGCAGCGTTAACAGCGGGTCCACAGATACGCAGTATTTT,CSVNSGSTDTQYF
.,TRBV6-1,.,TRBJ1-2,TGTGCCAGCAGTCCCTGGCAGGCCAAAGACGGCTACACCTTC,CASSPWQAKDGYTF
.,TRBV7-9,.,TRBJ2-3,TGTGCCGGAGGGGACCGCGAGAAAGATACGCAGTATTTT,CAGGDREKDTQYF
.,TRBV19,few,TRBJ2-1,TGTGCCAGTAGTCCGTATGAACTAATGAGGTTGAATGAGCAGTTCTTC,CASSPYELMRLNEQFF
TRBD1,TRBV6-5,.,TRBJ2-5,TGTGCCAGCAGTTCGATCGACAGGGCCGGCAGGGAGACCCAGTACTTC,CASSSIDRAGRETQYF
.,TRBV20-1,once,TRBJ1-1,TGCAGTGCTGGGGGACTTTTGGCTTTCTTT,CSAGGLLAFF
TRBD2,TRBV19,.,TRBJ2-1,TGTGCCAGGATCAGCGGGGTCTCCTACAATGAGCAGTTCTTC,CARISGVSYNEQFF
.,TRBV27,.,TRBJ1-5,TGTGCCAGCAGTTTATCAACTTTTCAGCCCCAGCATTTT,CASSLSTFQPQHF
.,TRBV19,.,TRBJ1-2,TGTGCCAGTAGATCTACGGACAGAAAAGGAGAGGATGGCTACACCTTC,CASRSTDRKGEDGYTF
.,TRBV6-5,.,TRBJ2-7,TGTGCCAGCAGTTGGACGGGAAAAAGCTACGAGCAGTACTTC,CASSWTGKSYEQYF
.,TRBV23-1,.,TRBJ2-4,TGCGCCAGCAGTCACCGCGCCGGGTCCTCGAAAAACATTCAGTACTTC,CASSHRAGSSKNIQYF
TRBD1,TRBV27,.,TRBJ2-1,TGTGCCAGCAGTTCCCCTCCACAGGGGTACAATGAGCAGTTCTTC,CASSSPPQGYNEQFF
.,TRBV19,few,TRBJ1-1,TGTGCCAGTAGTATATTAGGGGGCACTGAAGCTTTCTTT,CASSILGGTEAFF
.,TRBV2,.,TRBJ1-4,TGTGCCAGCCTCGCCTCACTAAACCCTAATGAAAAACTGTTTTTT,CASLASLNPNEKLFF
.,TRBV6-5,few,TRBJ1-2,TGTGCCAGCAGCCAGGACAGTCTGGGTGGCTACACCTTC,CASSQDSLGGYTF
TRBD2,TRBV9,.,TRBJ2-5,TGTGCCAGCGGTAGCGGGAGGAAAGAGACCCAGTACTTC,CASGSGRKETQYF
TRBD1,TRBV28,.,TRBJ1-4,TGTGCCAGCAGTTCGACAGGGCTGGGGAATGAAAAACTGTTTTTT,CASSSTGLGNEKLFF
.,TRBV5-1,.,TRBJ2-5,TGCGCCAGCAGCTTGGTCCCGGGTTTAGAGACCCAGTACTTC,CASSLVPGLETQYF
TRBD2,TRBV7-9,.,TRBJ2-1,TGTGCCAGCAGCTCGCCTGGGACTAGCGGGGGGCCCTACAATGAGCAGTTCTTC,CASSSPGTSGGPYNEQFF
.,TRBV28,.,TRBJ1-2,TGTGCCAGCAGCGCTCAGGATGGCTACACCTTC,CASSAQDGYTF
.,TRBV13,.,TRBJ2-7,TGTGCCAGCATAGACTCTACGTCCTACGAGCAGTACTTC,CASIDSTSYEQYF
.,TRBV7-9,once,TRBJ1-1,TGTGCCAGCAGCCCAGGACAGATAGGCGCTGAAGCTTTCTTT,CASSPGQIGAEAFF
.,TRBV18,.,TRBJ1-2,TGTGCCAGCTCACCTGGCGGAGTATATGGCTACACCTTC,CASSPGGVYGYTF
.,TRBV5-5,few,TRBJ1-5,TGTGCCAGCAGCTGGGGCCGGGGGTATAGCAATCAGCCCCAGCATTTT,CASSWGRGYSNQPQHF
TRBD2,TRBV28,.,TRBJ2-1,TGTGCCAGCAGTTTTTTAGCGGGAGCGCGCAATGAGCAGTTCTTC,CASSFLAGARNEQFF
.,TRBV7-2,.,TRBJ1-1,TGTGCCAGCAGCCCCGCAAGCGCACAGGGTCGAGTTGAAGCTTTCTTT,CASSPASAQGRVEAFF
TRBD1,TRBV27,.,TRBJ1-1,TGTGCCAGCAGTTTTTCACAGGGGTGGGAGGCTTTCTTT,CASSFSQGWEAFF
.,TRBV4-1,.,TRBJ1-6,TGCGCCAGCAGCCAACTGCAGGGAAATTCACCCCTCCACTTT,CASSQLQGNSPLHF